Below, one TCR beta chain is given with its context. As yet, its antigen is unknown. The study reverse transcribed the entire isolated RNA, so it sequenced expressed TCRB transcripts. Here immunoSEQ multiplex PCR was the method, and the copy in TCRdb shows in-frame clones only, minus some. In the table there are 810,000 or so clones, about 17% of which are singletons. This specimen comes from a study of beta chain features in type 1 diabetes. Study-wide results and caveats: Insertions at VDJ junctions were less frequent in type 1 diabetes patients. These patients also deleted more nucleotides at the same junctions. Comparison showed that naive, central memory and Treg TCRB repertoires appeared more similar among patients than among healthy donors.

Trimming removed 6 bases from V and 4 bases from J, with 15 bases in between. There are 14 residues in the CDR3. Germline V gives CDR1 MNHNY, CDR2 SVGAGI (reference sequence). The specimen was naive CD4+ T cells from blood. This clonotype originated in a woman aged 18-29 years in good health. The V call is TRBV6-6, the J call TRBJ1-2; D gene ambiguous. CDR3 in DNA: TGTGCCAGCAGCTCGGACGGAATTCTCTATGGCTACACCTTC. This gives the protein CASSSDGILYGYTF.